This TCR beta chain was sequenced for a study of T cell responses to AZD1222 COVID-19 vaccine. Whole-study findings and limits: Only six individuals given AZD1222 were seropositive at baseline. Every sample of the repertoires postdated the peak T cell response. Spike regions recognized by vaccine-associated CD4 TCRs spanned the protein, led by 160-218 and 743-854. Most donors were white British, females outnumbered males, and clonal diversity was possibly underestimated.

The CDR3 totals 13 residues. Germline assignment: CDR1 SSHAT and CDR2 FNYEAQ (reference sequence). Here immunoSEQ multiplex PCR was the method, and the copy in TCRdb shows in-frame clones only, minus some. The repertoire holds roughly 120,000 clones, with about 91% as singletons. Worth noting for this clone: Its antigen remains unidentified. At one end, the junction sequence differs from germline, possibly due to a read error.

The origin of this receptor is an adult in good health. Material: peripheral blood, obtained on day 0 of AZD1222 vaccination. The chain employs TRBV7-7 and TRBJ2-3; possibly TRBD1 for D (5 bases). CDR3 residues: CASSLERGDTQYF. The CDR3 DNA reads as TGTGCTAGCAGCTTAGAAAGGGGTGATACGCAGTATTTT.